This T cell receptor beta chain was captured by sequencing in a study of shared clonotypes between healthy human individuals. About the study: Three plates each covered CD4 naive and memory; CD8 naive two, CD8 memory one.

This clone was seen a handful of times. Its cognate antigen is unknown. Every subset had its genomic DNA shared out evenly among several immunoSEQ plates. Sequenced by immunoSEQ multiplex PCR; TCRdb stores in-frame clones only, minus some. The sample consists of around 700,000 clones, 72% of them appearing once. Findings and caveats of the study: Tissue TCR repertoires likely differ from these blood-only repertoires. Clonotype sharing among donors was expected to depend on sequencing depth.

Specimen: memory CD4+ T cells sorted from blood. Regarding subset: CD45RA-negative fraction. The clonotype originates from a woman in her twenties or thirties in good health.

The DNA for the CDR3 is TGTGCCAGCAGTGATTGGGGGACTAGAGGTCAGCCCCAGCATTTT. Amino acid sequence: CASSDWGTRGQPQHF. The J gene is TRBJ1-5, the V gene TRBV2, with D possibly matching TRBD1 (5 bases). V gave up 3 bases and J gave up 6 bases, with 15 bases separating them. CDR3 length: 15 residues. Germline lookup yields CDR1 SNHLY and CDR2 FYNNEI.